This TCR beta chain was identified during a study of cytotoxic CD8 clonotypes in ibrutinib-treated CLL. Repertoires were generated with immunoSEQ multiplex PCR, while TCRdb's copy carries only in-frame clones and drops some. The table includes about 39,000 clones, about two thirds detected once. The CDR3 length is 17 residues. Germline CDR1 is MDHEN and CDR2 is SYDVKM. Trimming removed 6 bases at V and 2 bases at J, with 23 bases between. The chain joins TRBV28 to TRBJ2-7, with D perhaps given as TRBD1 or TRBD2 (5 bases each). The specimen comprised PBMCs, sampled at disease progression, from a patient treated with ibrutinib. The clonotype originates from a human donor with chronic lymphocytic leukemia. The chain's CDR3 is CASRPGPKKRFTYEQYF. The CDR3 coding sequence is TGTGCCAGCAGGCCGGGACCCAAAAAACGCTTTACCTACGAGCAGTACTTC.